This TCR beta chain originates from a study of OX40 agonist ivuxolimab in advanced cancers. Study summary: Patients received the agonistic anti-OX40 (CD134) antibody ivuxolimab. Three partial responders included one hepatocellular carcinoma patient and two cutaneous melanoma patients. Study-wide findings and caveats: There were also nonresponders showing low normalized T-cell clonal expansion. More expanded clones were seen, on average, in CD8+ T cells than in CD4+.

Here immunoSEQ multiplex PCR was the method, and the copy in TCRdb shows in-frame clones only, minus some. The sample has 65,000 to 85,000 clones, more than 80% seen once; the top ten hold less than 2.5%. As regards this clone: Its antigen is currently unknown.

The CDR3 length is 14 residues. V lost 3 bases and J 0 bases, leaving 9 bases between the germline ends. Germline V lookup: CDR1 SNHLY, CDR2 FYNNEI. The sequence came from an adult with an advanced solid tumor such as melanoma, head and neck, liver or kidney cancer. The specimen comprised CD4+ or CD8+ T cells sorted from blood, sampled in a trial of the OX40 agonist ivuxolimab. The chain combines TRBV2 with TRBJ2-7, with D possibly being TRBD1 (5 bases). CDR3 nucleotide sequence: TGTGCCAGCAGTGAGGGGCCGAGCTCCTACGAGCAGTACTTC. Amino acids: CASSEGPSSYEQYF.